This T cell receptor beta chain comes out of a study of OX40 agonist ivuxolimab in advanced cancers. About the full investigation: The costimulatory receptor OX40 (CD134) was targeted by ivuxolimab, a fully human IgG2 agonistic monoclonal antibody. Intravenous ivuxolimab was administered to patients every 2 weeks at six dose levels: 0.01, 0.1, 0.3, 1.5, 3 and 10 mg/kg. Of the 50 or so patients in dose escalation, around 20 had hepatocellular carcinoma, roughly 15 had melanoma, 9 had renal cell carcinoma and 9 had head and neck cancer. The dose-escalation cohort was about 87% male with a mean age of about 60 years, ranging from about 23 to 85. Patients were allowed to have had prior anti-PD-1, anti-PD-L1 or anti-CTLA-4 therapy, and approximately 40% of the dose-escalation patients had been treated with checkpoint inhibitors. Three dose-escalation patients achieved partial responses, one with hepatocellular carcinoma and two with cutaneous melanoma. The purpose of peripheral TCRbeta sequencing was to test whether ivuxolimab changed TCR sequence diversity and led to clonal T-cell expansion. The paper describes the monotherapy dose-escalation part (N ≈ 52 patients) of the phase I trial of ivuxolimab. Findings and caveats that apply to the study as a whole: Clonal expansion of both CD4+ and CD8+ blood T cells was observed from baseline to week 6 at doses 0.1 to 3.0 mg/kg. After ivuxolimab, more expanded clones were found on average in CD8+ T cells than in CD4+ T cells. In the 0.1-3.0 mg/kg groups, partial responders had among the lowest normalized peripheral clonal expansion, particularly in CD8+ T cells. The antigen specificity of the peripheral T cells that underwent clonal expansion was not determined. Low levels of normalized T-cell clonal expansion were also shown by some nonresponding patients.

For sequencing of the TCRbeta CDR3 region, genomic DNA was extracted from the sorted cells. The immunoSEQ Assay was used for sequencing of TCRbeta CDR3 regions. The table was pulled from immuneACCESS by TCRdb, which kept in-frame rearrangements only. Such tables lose some clones; where checked, under half of the loss comes from unresolved V genes, and the rest has no known cause. This sample gives approximately 80,000 clones in total; around 90% of them show up just once. Around 0.39% of the sample rests with the top ten. As concerns this clone: There is no known antigen for this receptor. The record has no base qualities; no much larger clone is one base away.

Germline trimming: 3 bases from V, 4 bases from J; junction bases outside gene matches: 8. From its cysteine to its phenylalanine, the CDR3 spans 15 amino acids. Only CDR3 DNA is held: 45 bases, read in frame from base 1. CDR1 SGHNT and CDR2 YYREEE were looked up in the germline V gene (reference sequence). Patients with autoimmune disease history or receiving systemic immunosuppression were excluded from the trial. In every dose cohort, peripheral blood was drawn for TCR sequencing at baseline, cycle 4 day 1, and cycle 7 day 1. Samples were obtained from an open-label, multicenter, first-in-human phase I dose-escalation trial of ivuxolimab. Adults with locally advanced or metastatic melanoma, renal cell, hepatocellular, or head and neck squamous cell carcinoma were enrolled in the trial. Before TCR sequencing, CD4+ and CD8+ T cells were separately sorted from peripheral blood.

The sequence derives from an adult with an advanced solid tumor such as melanoma, head and neck, liver or kidney cancer. The chain couples TRBV5-4 to TRBJ2-7; 9 bases in the junction line up with TRBD2. The sample was CD4+ or CD8+ T cells sorted from blood, taken in a trial of the OX40 agonist ivuxolimab. The nucleotide sequence is given as TGTGCCAGCAGCTCCTCCCCTAGCGGGACTTACGAGCAGTACTTC. It translates to CASSSSPSGTYEQYF.